The TCR beta chain described here comes from a study of shared clonotypes between healthy human individuals. Background on the study: Each donor's CD4 naive and CD4 memory cells filled three plates apiece, CD8 naive two, and CD8 memory one.

Germline V gene lookup returns CDR1 SEHNR and CDR2 FQNEAQ (reference sequence). This CDR3 comprises 14 residues. With 5 bases removed from V and 1 base from J, the gap between germline ends came to 12 bases. Naive CD8 cells were CD45RO-negative, positively selected for CCR7, excluding terminally differentiated effector memory CD45RA+ cells. The data were produced by immunoSEQ multiplex PCR, yet TCRdb's version contains in-frame clones alone and is incomplete. Of about 2.1 million clones listed, roughly 93% are singletons. The chain links TRBV7-9 to TRBJ2-7; D might be TRBD2 (6 bases). Source material: naive CD8+ T cells from PBMCs. The source of this sequence is a man younger than 35 in good health. Some clones in this sample may be carry-over from other donors' samples. Here the CDR3 DNA reads TGTGCCAGCAGCCGCAAGACTAGATCCTACGAGCAGTACTTC. Translated, it gives CASSRKTRSYEQYF. The entire variable domain, with the rest obtained from reference TRBV7-9 and TRBJ2-7, is as follows: DTGVSQNPRHKITKRGQNVTFRCDPISEHNRLYWYRQTLGQGPEFLTYFQNEAQLEKSRLLSDRFSAERPKGSFSTLEIQRTEQGDSAMYLCASSRKTRSYEQYFGPGTRLTVT.